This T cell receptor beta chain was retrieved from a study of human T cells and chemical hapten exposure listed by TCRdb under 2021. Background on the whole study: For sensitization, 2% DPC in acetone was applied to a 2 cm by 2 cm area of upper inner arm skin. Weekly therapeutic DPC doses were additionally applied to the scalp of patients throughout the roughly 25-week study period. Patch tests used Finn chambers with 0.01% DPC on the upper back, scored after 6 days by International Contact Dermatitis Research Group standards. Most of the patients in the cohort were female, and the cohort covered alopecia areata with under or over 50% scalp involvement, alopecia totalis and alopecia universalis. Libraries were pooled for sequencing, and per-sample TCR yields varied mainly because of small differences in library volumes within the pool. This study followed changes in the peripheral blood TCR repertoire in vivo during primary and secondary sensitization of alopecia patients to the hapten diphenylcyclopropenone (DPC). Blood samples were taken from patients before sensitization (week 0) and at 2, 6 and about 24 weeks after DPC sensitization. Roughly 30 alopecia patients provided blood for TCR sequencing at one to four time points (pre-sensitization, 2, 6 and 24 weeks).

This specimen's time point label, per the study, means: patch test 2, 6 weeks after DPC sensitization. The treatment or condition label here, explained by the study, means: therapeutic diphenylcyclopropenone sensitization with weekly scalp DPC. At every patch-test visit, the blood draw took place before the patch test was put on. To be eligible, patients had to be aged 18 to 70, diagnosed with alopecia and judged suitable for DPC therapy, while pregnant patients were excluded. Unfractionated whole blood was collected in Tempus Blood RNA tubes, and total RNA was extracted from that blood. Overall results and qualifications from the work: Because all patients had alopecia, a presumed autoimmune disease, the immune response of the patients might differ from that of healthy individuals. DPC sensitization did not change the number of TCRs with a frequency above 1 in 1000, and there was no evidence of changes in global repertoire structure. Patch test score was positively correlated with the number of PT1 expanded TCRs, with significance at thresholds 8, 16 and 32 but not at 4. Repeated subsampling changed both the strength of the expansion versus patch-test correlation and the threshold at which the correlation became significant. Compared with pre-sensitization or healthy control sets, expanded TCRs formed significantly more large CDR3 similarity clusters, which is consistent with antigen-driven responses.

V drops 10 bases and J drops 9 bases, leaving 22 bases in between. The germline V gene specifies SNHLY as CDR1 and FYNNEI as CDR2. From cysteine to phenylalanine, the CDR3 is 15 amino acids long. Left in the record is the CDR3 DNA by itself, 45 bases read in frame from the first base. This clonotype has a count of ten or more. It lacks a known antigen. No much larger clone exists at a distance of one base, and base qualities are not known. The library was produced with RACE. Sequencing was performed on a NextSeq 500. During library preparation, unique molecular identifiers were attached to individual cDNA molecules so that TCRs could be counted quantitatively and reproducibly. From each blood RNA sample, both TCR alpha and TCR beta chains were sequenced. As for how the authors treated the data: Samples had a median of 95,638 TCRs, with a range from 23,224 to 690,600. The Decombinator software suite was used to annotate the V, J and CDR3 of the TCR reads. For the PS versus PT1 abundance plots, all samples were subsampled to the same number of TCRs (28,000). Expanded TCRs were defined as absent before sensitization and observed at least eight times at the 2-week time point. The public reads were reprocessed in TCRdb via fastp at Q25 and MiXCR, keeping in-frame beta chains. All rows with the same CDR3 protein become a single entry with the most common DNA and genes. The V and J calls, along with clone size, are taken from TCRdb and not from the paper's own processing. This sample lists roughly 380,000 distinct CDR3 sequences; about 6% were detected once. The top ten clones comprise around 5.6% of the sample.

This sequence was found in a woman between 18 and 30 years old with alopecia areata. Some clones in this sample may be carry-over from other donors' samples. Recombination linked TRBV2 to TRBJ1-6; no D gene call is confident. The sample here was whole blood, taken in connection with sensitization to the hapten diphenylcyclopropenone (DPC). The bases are TGTGCCACCCTTAAGGAGTTCGGAACTATTTCACCCCTCCACTTT. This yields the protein CATLKEFGTISPLHF.